This section outlines one T cell receptor (beta chain) sequence together with its context. Some clones are missing from TCRdb's copy, which holds only in-frame ones; the method was immunoSEQ multiplex PCR. Of around 220,000 clones detected, around 84% appear once; the ten largest clones hold less than 8%. The data stem from a study of blood T cell repertoires in COVID-19. This CDR3 has 16 amino acids. The germline V gene encodes CDR1 MGHRA and CDR2 YSYEKL. V was shortened by 4 bases and J by 6 bases, with 22 bases between the two germline ends. V usage is TRBV4-1 and J usage is TRBJ2-7; the D gene is possibly TRBD1 (5 bases). The clonotype originates from a woman aged 40 to 55 with acute COVID-19. The sequenced sample was PBMCs or T cells enriched from blood (not recorded which). The CDR3 region has the DNA TGCGCCAGCAGCCCTCGTTTCTCAGGGCCTGGCTTCGAGCAGTACTTC. Translation gives CASSPRFSGPGFEQYF.